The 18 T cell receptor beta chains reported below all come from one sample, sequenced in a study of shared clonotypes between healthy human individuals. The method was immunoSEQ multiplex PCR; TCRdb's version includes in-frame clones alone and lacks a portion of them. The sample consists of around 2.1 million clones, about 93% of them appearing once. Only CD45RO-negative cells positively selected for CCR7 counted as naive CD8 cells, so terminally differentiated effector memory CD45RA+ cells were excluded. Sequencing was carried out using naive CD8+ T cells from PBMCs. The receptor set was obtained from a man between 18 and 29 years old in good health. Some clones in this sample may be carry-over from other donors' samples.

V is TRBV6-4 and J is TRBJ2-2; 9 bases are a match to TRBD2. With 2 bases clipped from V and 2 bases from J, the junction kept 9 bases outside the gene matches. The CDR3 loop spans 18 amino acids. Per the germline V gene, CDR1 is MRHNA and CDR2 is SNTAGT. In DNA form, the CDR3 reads TGTGCCAGCAGTGACGTTGCGGGAGGGCCAGGAAACACCGGGGAGCTGTTTTTT. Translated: CASSDVAGGPGNTGELFF.

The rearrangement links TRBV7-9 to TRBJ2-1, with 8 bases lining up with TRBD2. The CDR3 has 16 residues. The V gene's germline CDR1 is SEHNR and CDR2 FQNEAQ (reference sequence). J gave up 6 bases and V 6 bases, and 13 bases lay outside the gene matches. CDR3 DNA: TGTGCCAGCAGTTCATCCCACAGCGGGAGTGGCAATGAGCAGTTCTTC. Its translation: CASSSSHSGSGNEQFF.

The CDR3 region is CASSSWGPYEQYF. The CDR3, as DNA: TGTGCCAGCAGTAGCTGGGGGCCCTACGAGCAGTACTTC. The chain is built from TRBV28 and TRBJ2-7; D might be TRBD1 (6 bases). The ends were cut back, 5 bases at V and 2 bases at J, with 10 bases in the middle. The CDR3 is 13 residues long. The germline CDR1 and CDR2 sequences are MDHEN and SYDVKM.

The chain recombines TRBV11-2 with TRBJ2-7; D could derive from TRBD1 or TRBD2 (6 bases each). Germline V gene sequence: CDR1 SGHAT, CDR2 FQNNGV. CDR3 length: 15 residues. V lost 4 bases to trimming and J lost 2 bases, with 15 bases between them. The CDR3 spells CASSWGPGEAYEQYF. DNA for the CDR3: TGTGCCAGCAGCTGGGGGCCAGGGGAGGCCTACGAGCAGTACTTC.

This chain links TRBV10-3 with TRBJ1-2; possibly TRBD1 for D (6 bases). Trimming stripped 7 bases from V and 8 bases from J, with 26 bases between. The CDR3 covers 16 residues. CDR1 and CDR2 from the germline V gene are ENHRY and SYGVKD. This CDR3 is CAIKNKESGAVAGYTF. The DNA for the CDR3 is TGTGCCATCAAGAATAAAGAATCAGGGGCTGTAGCGGGCTACACCTTC.

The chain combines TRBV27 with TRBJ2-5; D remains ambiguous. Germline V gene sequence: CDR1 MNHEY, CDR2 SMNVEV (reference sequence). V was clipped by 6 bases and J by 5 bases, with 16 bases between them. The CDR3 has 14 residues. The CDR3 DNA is TGTGCCAGCAGGCTAATGGCCGAGGCGGAGACCCAGTACTTC. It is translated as CASRLMAEAETQYF.

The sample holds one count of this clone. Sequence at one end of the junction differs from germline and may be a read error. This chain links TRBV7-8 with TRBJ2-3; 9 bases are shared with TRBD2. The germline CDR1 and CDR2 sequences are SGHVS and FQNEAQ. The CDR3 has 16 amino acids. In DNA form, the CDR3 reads TGTGCCAGCAGCTTAGCGGGGTTCTCTTTAGCGGGAGAGGTTGGTTTT. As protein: CASSLAGFSLAGEVGF.

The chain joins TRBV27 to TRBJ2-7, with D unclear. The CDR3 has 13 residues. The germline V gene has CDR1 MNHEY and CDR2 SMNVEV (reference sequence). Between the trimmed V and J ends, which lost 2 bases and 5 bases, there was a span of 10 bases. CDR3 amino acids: CASSLLVFHEQYF. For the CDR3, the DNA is TGTGCCAGCAGTTTACTAGTGTTCCACGAGCAGTACTTC.

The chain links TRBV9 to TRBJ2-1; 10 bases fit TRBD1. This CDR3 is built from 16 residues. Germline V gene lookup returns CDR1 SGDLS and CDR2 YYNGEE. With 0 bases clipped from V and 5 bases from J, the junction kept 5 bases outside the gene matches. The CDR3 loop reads CASSVAGTGAHNEQFF. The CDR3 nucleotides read TGTGCCAGCAGCGTAGCCGGGACAGGGGCCCACAATGAGCAGTTCTTC. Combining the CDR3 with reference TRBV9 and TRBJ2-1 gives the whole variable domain DSGVTQTPKHLITATGQRVTLRCSPRSGDLSVYWYQQSLDQGLQFLIQYYNGEERAKGNILERFSAQQFPDLHSELNLSSLELGDSALYFCASSVAGTGAHNEQFFGPGTRLTVL.

The CDR3 is CASSMTSESEQYF. The CDR3 region has the DNA TGCGCCAGCAGCATGACTAGCGAGTCCGAGCAGTACTTC. The chain has TRBV10-1 and TRBJ2-7; TRBD2 matches at 8 bases. CDR3 length equals 13 residues. V was pared by 6 bases and J by 6 bases, with 7 bases of the junction left unmatched. Germline V gene data show CDR1 as WNHNN and CDR2 as SYGVQD (reference sequence).

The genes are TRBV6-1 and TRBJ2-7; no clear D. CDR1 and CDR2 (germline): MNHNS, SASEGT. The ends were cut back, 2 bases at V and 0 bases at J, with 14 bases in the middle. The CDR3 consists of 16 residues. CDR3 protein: CASSEFRGVSSYEQYF. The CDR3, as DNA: TGTGCCAGCAGTGAATTCCGTGGGGTGAGCTCCTACGAGCAGTACTTC.

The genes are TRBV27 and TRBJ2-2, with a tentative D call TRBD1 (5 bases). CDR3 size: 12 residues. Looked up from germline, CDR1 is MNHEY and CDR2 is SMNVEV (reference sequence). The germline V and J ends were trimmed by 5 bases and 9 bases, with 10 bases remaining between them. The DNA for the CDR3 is TGTGCCAGCAGTCCCCAGGGCTGGGAGCTGTTTTTT. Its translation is CASSPQGWELFF.

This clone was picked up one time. CDR3 sequence: CASSLIQANYGYTF. The DNA for the CDR3 is TGTGCCAGCAGCTTGATTCAAGCTAACTATGGCTACACCTTC. The chain links TRBV5-6 to TRBJ1-2; D is uncertain. Germline CDR1 SGHDT, CDR2 YYEEEE. The CDR3 has 14 residues. Trimming cost V 1 base and J 0 bases, with 7 bases left between them.

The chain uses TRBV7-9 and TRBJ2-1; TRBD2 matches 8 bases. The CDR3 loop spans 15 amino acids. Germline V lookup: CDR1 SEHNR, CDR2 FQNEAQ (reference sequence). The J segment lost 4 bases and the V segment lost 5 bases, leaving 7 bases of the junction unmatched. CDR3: CASSPRTSPYNEQFF. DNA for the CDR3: TGTGCCAGCAGCCCACGGACTAGCCCATACAATGAGCAGTTCTTC.

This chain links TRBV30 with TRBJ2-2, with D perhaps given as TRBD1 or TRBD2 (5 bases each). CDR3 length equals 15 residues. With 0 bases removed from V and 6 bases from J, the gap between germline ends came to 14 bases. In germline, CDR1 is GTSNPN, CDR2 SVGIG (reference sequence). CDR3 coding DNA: TGTGCCTGGAGTGTCGGGGCCGGAATGGCCGGGGAGCTGTTTTTT. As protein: CAWSVGAGMAGELFF.

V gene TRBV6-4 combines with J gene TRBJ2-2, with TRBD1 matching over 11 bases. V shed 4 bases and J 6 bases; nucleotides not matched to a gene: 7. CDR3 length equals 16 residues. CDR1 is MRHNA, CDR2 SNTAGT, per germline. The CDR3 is CASSGTGGATAGELFF. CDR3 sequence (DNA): TGTGCCAGCAGTGGGACAGGGGGCGCGACAGCCGGGGAGCTGTTTTTT.

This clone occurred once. This chain's CDR3 is CASSESDRQDYNEQFF. The CDR3, as DNA: TGTGCCAGCAGTGAATCCGACAGACAGGACTACAATGAGCAGTTCTTC. The chain has TRBV25-1 and TRBJ2-1; D possibly corresponds to TRBD1 (6 bases). Per the germline V gene, CDR1 is MGHDK and CDR2 is SYGVNS. The CDR3 totals 16 residues. V was cut by 1 base and J by 3 bases, with 13 bases left in between.

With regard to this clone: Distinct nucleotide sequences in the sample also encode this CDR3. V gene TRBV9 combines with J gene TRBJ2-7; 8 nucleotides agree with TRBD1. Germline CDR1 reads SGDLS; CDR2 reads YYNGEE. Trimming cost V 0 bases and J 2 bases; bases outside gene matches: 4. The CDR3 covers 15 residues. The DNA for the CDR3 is TGTGCCAGCAGCGTAGCTGGGACAGGAACCTACGAGCAGTACTTC. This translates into CASSVAGTGTYEQYF.